These T cell receptor beta chains were read from a single sample in a study of cytomegalovirus exposure and HLA in healthy donors. This table comes from immunoSEQ multiplex PCR, and its TCRdb copy is limited to in-frame clones, with some not included. Seen here are roughly 150,000 clones, 80% to 90% observed once, and the top ten hold roughly 2.4%. Sequenced: PBMCs. All receptors come from a woman under 30 in good health and CMV-seronegative. Each CDR3 is given with its conserved first and last residue. A D gene is named only where the DNA matches it firmly. Clone size is given for some rows only: seen once, a few or many times, or a class if the clone is expanded.

j_gene: TRBJ1-1
v_gene: TRBV7-3
d_gene: NA
abundance: NA
CDR3aa: CASSFGANTEAFF
CDR3nt: TGTGCCAGCAGCTTTGGGGCGAACACTGAAGCTTTCTTT

j_gene: TRBJ2-1
v_gene: TRBV7-2
d_gene: TRBD1
abundance: NA
CDR3aa: CASSSEILGDSHNEQFF
CDR3nt: TGTGCCAGCAGCTCAGAAATTTTGGGGGACAGCCACAATGAGCAGTTCTTC

j_gene: TRBJ1-2
v_gene: TRBV4-2
d_gene: NA
abundance: NA
CDR3aa: CASSQGTRTDYGYTF
CDR3nt: TGTGCCAGCAGCCAAGGGACAAGGACAGACTATGGCTACACCTTC

j_gene: TRBJ2-5
v_gene: TRBV5-4
d_gene: TRBD2
abundance: NA
CDR3aa: CASSSSGRPQETQYF
CDR3nt: TGTGCCAGCAGCTCCAGCGGGAGGCCTCAAGAGACCCAGTACTTC

j_gene: TRBJ1-2
v_gene: TRBV6-1
d_gene: NA
abundance: NA
CDR3aa: CASSPRENYGYTF
CDR3nt: TGTGCCAGCAGTCCCCGGGAGAACTATGGCTACACCTTC

j_gene: TRBJ2-5
v_gene: TRBV7-8
d_gene: NA
abundance: NA
CDR3aa: CASSLVVSFPGGLGYF
CDR3nt: TGTGCCAGCAGCCTTGTCGTCAGCTTCCCAGGGGGGTTGGGGTACTTC

j_gene: TRBJ1-5
v_gene: TRBV19
d_gene: TRBD1
abundance: NA
CDR3aa: CASRPGQGASQPQHF
CDR3nt: TGTGCCAGTAGGCCGGGACAGGGGGCTTCTCAGCCCCAGCATTTT

j_gene: TRBJ2-3
v_gene: TRBV9
d_gene: NA
abundance: NA
CDR3aa: CASSGTAPDRTQYF
CDR3nt: TGTGCCAGCAGCGGGACAGCGCCGGATAGGACGCAGTATTTT

j_gene: TRBJ2-3
v_gene: TRBV5-4
d_gene: TRBD2
abundance: NA
CDR3aa: CASSLYTSGGTDTQYF
CDR3nt: TGTGCCAGCAGCTTGTACACTAGCGGCGGCACAGATACGCAGTATTTT

j_gene: TRBJ2-1
v_gene: TRBV4-1
d_gene: NA
abundance: NA
CDR3aa: CASSQEGDITFF
CDR3nt: TGCGCCAGCAGCCAAGAGGGAGACATTACGTTCTTC

j_gene: TRBJ2-5
v_gene: TRBV9
d_gene: NA
abundance: few
CDR3aa: CASSFSDETQYF
CDR3nt: TGTGCCAGCAGCTTCAGCGACGAGACCCAGTACTTC

j_gene: TRBJ1-2
v_gene: TRBV30
d_gene: NA
abundance: NA
CDR3aa: CAALEDRRGYGYTF
CDR3nt: TGTGCCGCACTAGAGGACAGAAGGGGCTATGGCTACACCTTC

j_gene: TRBJ2-7
v_gene: TRBV7-2
d_gene: TRBD2
abundance: NA
CDR3aa: CASRQGPGLVYEQYF
CDR3nt: TGTGCCAGCAGACAGGGACCGGGACTAGTGTACGAGCAGTACTTC

j_gene: TRBJ1-1
v_gene: TRBV19
d_gene: NA
abundance: NA
CDR3aa: CASTPVGHPEAFF
CDR3nt: TGTGCCAGTACCCCGGTGGGACACCCTGAAGCTTTCTTT

j_gene: TRBJ2-5
v_gene: TRBV2
d_gene: TRBD2
abundance: NA
CDR3aa: CASSESRAGGAKYF
CDR3nt: TGTGCCAGCAGTGAATCGCGGGCGGGAGGAGCTAAGTACTTC

j_gene: TRBJ1-6
v_gene: TRBV7-2
d_gene: NA
abundance: NA
CDR3aa: CASSLVASSYNSPLHF
CDR3nt: TGTGCCAGCAGCTTAGTCGCGAGCTCCTATAATTCACCCCTCCACTTT

j_gene: TRBJ2-5
v_gene: TRBV7-6
d_gene: NA
abundance: NA
CDR3aa: CASRRQGGETQYF
CDR3nt: TGTGCCAGCAGACGTCAGGGTGGGGAGACCCAGTACTTC

j_gene: TRBJ2-7
v_gene: TRBV19
d_gene: NA
abundance: NA
CDR3aa: CASGQAAGRSEQYF
CDR3nt: TGTGCCAGTGGCCAAGCGGCAGGCCGCAGCGAGCAGTACTTC

j_gene: TRBJ1-2
v_gene: TRBV5-4
d_gene: NA
abundance: NA
CDR3aa: CASSHRLGGRYGYTF
CDR3nt: TGTGCCAGCAGCCACCGGTTGGGGGGACGCTATGGCTACACCTTC

j_gene: TRBJ1-2
v_gene: TRBV7-9
d_gene: TRBD1
abundance: NA
CDR3aa: CSSSYAEQGAGGYTF
CDR3nt: TGTTCCAGCAGCTACGCGGAACAGGGGGCGGGTGGCTACACCTTC

j_gene: TRBJ2-3
v_gene: TRBV5-8
d_gene: TRBD2
abundance: few
CDR3aa: CASSLGTSGIADTQYF
CDR3nt: TGTGCCAGCAGCTTGGGGACTAGCGGGATCGCAGATACGCAGTATTTT

j_gene: TRBJ1-2
v_gene: TRBV5-1
d_gene: NA
abundance: NA
CDR3aa: CASSPHGDYGYTF
CDR3nt: TGCGCCAGCAGCCCCCACGGGGACTATGGCTACACCTTC

j_gene: TRBJ1-6
v_gene: TRBV27
d_gene: NA
abundance: NA
CDR3aa: CASSLSPGPPLHF
CDR3nt: TGTGCCAGCAGTTTATCCCCAGGTCCACCCCTCCACTTT

j_gene: TRBJ1-2
v_gene: TRBV5-1
d_gene: NA
abundance: NA
CDR3aa: CASSLDGQNYGYTF
CDR3nt: TGCGCCAGCAGCTTGGACGGACAGAACTATGGCTACACCTTC

j_gene: TRBJ2-7
v_gene: TRBV11-2
d_gene: NA
abundance: NA
CDR3aa: CASSLGHSSYEQYF
CDR3nt: TGTGCCAGCAGCTTAGGCCATAGCTCCTACGAGCAGTACTTC

j_gene: TRBJ2-7
v_gene: TRBV21-1
d_gene: NA
abundance: NA
CDR3aa: CASSKVETSGKLPSYEQYF
CDR3nt: TGTGCCAGCAGCAAAGTTGAGACTAGCGGCAAACTTCCCTCCTACGAGCAGTACTTC

j_gene: TRBJ1-4
v_gene: TRBV28
d_gene: NA
abundance: NA
CDR3aa: CASTMGGSGQKLFF
CDR3nt: TGTGCCAGCACCATGGGGGGGTCGGGTCAAAAACTGTTTTTT

j_gene: TRBJ2-1
v_gene: TRBV7-2
d_gene: NA
abundance: NA
CDR3aa: CASSLATGRQFF
CDR3nt: TGTGCCAGCAGCTTAGCGACCGGGAGGCAGTTCTTC

j_gene: TRBJ2-1
v_gene: TRBV5-8
d_gene: TRBD2
abundance: NA
CDR3aa: CASSFFLAGGNEQFF
CDR3nt: TGTGCCAGCAGCTTTTTTCTAGCGGGGGGGAATGAGCAGTTCTTC

j_gene: TRBJ2-5
v_gene: TRBV30
d_gene: NA
abundance: once
CDR3aa: CAWSVRPGETQYF
CDR3nt: TGTGCCTGGAGTGTACGCCCGGGGGAGACCCAGTACTTC

j_gene: TRBJ2-7
v_gene: TRBV9
d_gene: NA
abundance: few
CDR3aa: CASSVGAGSYEQYF
CDR3nt: TGTGCCAGCAGCGTAGGGGCCGGATCCTACGAGCAGTACTTC

j_gene: TRBJ1-4
v_gene: TRBV2
d_gene: NA
abundance: NA
CDR3aa: CARAAGYGSKLFF
CDR3nt: TGTGCCAGGGCGGCCGGTTACGGCTCAAAACTGTTTTTT

j_gene: TRBJ1-5
v_gene: TRBV2
d_gene: TRBD1
abundance: once
CDR3aa: CASGRDRSNQPQHF
CDR3nt: TGTGCCAGCGGAAGGGACAGAAGCAATCAGCCCCAGCATTTT

j_gene: TRBJ2-3
v_gene: TRBV9
d_gene: NA
abundance: NA
CDR3aa: CASSVGGGDTQYF
CDR3nt: TGTGCCAGCAGCGTAGGCGGTGGAGATACGCAGTATTTT

j_gene: TRBJ2-1
v_gene: TRBV5-1
d_gene: NA
abundance: NA
CDR3aa: CASSLEGGTYNEQFF
CDR3nt: TGCGCCAGCAGCTTGGAAGGGGGTACTTACAATGAGCAGTTCTTC

j_gene: TRBJ2-3
v_gene: TRBV7-6
d_gene: NA
abundance: NA
CDR3aa: CASSFLQSPTSTDTQYF
CDR3nt: TGTGCCAGCAGCTTTCTGCAAAGCCCCACTAGCACAGATACGCAGTATTTT

j_gene: TRBJ2-2
v_gene: TRBV2
d_gene: NA
abundance: NA
CDR3aa: CASTERTSYTGELFF
CDR3nt: TGTGCCAGCACCGAAAGGACAAGTTACACCGGGGAGCTGTTTTTT

j_gene: TRBJ2-5
v_gene: TRBV5-4
d_gene: TRBD2
abundance: NA
CDR3aa: CASSSRGGEETQYF
CDR3nt: TGTGCCAGCAGCTCCCGGGGGGGAGAAGAGACCCAGTACTTC

j_gene: TRBJ2-7
v_gene: TRBV7-2
d_gene: NA
abundance: once
CDR3aa: CASSLRQVFSYEQYF
CDR3nt: TGTGCCAGCAGCTTACGACAGGTATTTTCCTACGAGCAGTACTTC

j_gene: TRBJ2-1
v_gene: TRBV30
d_gene: TRBD2
abundance: NA
CDR3aa: CAWRWASGRNEQFF
CDR3nt: TGTGCCTGGAGGTGGGCTAGCGGGAGGAATGAGCAGTTCTTC

j_gene: TRBJ1-3
v_gene: TRBV15
d_gene: TRBD1
abundance: NA
CDR3aa: CATSRSGQGAASGNTIYF
CDR3nt: TGTGCCACCAGCAGATCCGGACAGGGGGCGGCCTCTGGAAACACCATATATTTT

j_gene: TRBJ2-4
v_gene: TRBV5-1
d_gene: NA
abundance: NA
CDR3aa: CASSLGSIYNIQYF
CDR3nt: TGCGCCAGCAGCTTGGGGTCTATTTACAACATTCAGTACTTC

j_gene: TRBJ2-7
v_gene: TRBV4-2
d_gene: NA
abundance: NA
CDR3aa: CASSPAYAGLKYEQYF
CDR3nt: TGTGCCAGCAGCCCCGCATACGCGGGGTTGAAGTACGAGCAGTACTTC

j_gene: TRBJ2-7
v_gene: TRBV28
d_gene: TRBD2
abundance: NA
CDR3aa: CASRRGYYEQYF
CDR3nt: TGTGCCAGCAGGCGGGGGTACTACGAGCAGTACTTC

j_gene: TRBJ2-7
v_gene: TRBV6-5
d_gene: NA
abundance: NA
CDR3aa: CASSYAGGGSYEQYF
CDR3nt: TGTGCCAGCAGTTACGCCGGCGGAGGCTCCTACGAGCAGTACTTC

j_gene: TRBJ2-7
v_gene: TRBV5-4
d_gene: TRBD2
abundance: NA
CDR3aa: CASSAYKFGLAGTYEQYF
CDR3nt: TGTGCCAGCAGCGCCTACAAATTCGGACTAGCGGGAACCTACGAGCAGTACTTC

j_gene: TRBJ1-6
v_gene: TRBV7-9
d_gene: NA
abundance: once
CDR3aa: CASSLEGGNSPLHF
CDR3nt: TGTGCCAGCAGCTTAGAGGGGGGGAATTCACCCCTCCACTTT

j_gene: TRBJ2-2
v_gene: TRBV9
d_gene: NA
abundance: NA
CDR3aa: CASSPQRVGELFF
CDR3nt: TGTGCCAGCAGCCCCCAGAGGGTCGGGGAGCTGTTTTTT

j_gene: TRBJ1-2
v_gene: TRBV11-1
d_gene: TRBD1
abundance: once
CDR3aa: CASSPLGQPNDYGYTF
CDR3nt: TGTGCCAGCAGCCCACTGGGACAGCCGAATGACTATGGCTACACCTTC

j_gene: TRBJ2-5
v_gene: TRBV7-6
d_gene: TRBD1
abundance: NA
CDR3aa: CASSLASWIRGPETQYF
CDR3nt: TGTGCCAGCAGCTTAGCGAGTTGGATCAGGGGGCCAGAGACCCAGTACTTC

j_gene: TRBJ2-7
v_gene: TRBV7-2
d_gene: TRBD2
abundance: NA
CDR3aa: CASRNGLAGSDEQYF
CDR3nt: TGTGCCAGCAGGAACGGACTAGCGGGGAGTGACGAGCAGTACTTC

j_gene: TRBJ2-5
v_gene: TRBV10-3
d_gene: NA
abundance: once
CDR3aa: CAISGGLETQYF
CDR3nt: TGTGCCATCAGTGGAGGGTTGGAGACCCAGTACTTC

j_gene: TRBJ2-2
v_gene: TRBV28
d_gene: NA
abundance: once
CDR3aa: CASSFRANGELFF
CDR3nt: TGTGCCAGCAGTTTTCGAGCCAACGGGGAGCTGTTTTTT

j_gene: TRBJ1-2
v_gene: TRBV25-1
d_gene: NA
abundance: NA
CDR3aa: CASSVGQHYGYTF
CDR3nt: TGTGCCAGCAGTGTTGGCCAACACTATGGCTACACCTTC

j_gene: TRBJ1-6
v_gene: TRBV7-2
d_gene: NA
abundance: once
CDR3aa: CASTPVGNSPLHF
CDR3nt: TGTGCCAGCACCCCGGTCGGTAATTCACCCCTCCACTTT

j_gene: TRBJ1-3
v_gene: TRBV28
d_gene: NA
abundance: NA
CDR3aa: CASKPGGSGNTIYF
CDR3nt: TGTGCCAGCAAGCCGGGGGGCTCTGGAAACACCATATATTTT

j_gene: TRBJ2-1
v_gene: TRBV11-3
d_gene: TRBD1
abundance: once
CDR3aa: CASSLVGTVYNEQFF
CDR3nt: TGTGCCAGCAGCTTAGTGGGGACAGTCTACAATGAGCAGTTCTTC